The 2 T cell receptor beta chains presented below share a single source sample, sequenced in a study of regulatory T cells in long-lasting Graves disease. Libraries of TCR beta came from iRepertoire HTBI primers plus Arm-PCR of CDR3 regions. Each CDR3 protein gets one entry after TCRdb re-called the multiplex PCR reads with MiXCR. Of approximately 400,000 distinct CDR3 sequences listed, 15% are singletons. Time point denoted: newly diagnosed GD, antithyroid drugs for less than 3 months. Preparation of the TCR library used RNA extracted from PBMCs. These same data were also listed under a study on T cells in Graves' hyperthyroidism and ophthalmopathy.

Specimen: peripheral blood mononuclear cells (PBMCs), collected at new diagnosis, from a patient treated with antithyroid drugs. The receptor source for this set is a woman under 40 with Graves disease.

This clonotype has a count of ten or more. V is TRBV6-5 and J is TRBJ2-3; 8 bases map to TRBD1. V shed 2 bases and J 1 base; nucleotides not matched to a gene: 2. Germline V gene sequence: CDR1 MNHEY, CDR2 SVGAGI. This CDR3 spans 15 amino acids. CDR3 DNA sequence: TGTGCCAGCAGTTACGAGACAGGGGGCACAGATACGCAGTATTTT. It encodes CASSYETGGTDTQYF.

This clonotype was found a few times. The rearrangement joins TRBV5-5 to TRBJ2-3, with D uncertain. CDR3 length: 15 residues. V gave up 0 bases and J gave up 6 bases, with 14 bases separating them. The V gene's germline CDR1 is SGHKS and CDR2 YYEKEE (reference sequence). CDR3 region: CASSLARQVRDTQYF. Written as DNA, the CDR3 is TGTGCCAGCAGCTTGGCCAGGCAGGTCAGGGATACGCAGTATTTT.